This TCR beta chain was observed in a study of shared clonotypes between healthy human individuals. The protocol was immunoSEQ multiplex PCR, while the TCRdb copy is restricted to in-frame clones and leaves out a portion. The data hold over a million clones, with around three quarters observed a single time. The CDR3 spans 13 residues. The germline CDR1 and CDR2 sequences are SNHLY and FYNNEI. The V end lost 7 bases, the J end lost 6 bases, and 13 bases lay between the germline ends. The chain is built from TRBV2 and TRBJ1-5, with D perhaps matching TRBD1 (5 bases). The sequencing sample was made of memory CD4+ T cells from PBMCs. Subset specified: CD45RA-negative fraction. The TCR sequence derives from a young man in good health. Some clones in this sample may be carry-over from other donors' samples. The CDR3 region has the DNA TGTGCCAGCAAGCGGGGGTATAGTCAGCCCCAGCATTTT. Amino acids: CASKRGYSQPQHF.